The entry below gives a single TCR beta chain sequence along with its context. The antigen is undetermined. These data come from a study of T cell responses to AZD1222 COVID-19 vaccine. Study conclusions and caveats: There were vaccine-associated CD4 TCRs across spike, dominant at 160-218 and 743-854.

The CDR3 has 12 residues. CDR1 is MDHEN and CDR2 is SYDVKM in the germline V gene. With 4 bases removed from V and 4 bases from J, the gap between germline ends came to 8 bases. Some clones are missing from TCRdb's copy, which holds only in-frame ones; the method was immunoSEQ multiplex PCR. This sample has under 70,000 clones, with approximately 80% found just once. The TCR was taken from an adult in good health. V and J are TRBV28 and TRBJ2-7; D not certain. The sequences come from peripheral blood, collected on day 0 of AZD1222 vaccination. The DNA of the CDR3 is TGTGCCAGCAGTTGGTCCCAATACGAGCAGTACTTC. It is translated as CASSWSQYEQYF.